These 26 T cell receptor beta chains originate from one sample sequenced in a study of blood T cell repertoires in COVID-19. Sequencing used immunoSEQ multiplex PCR; TCRdb keeps in-frame clones, though not all of them. The sample holds 200,000 or so clones, 84% seen once. Source material: peripheral blood. Receptors originate from a woman of 80 years or more with COVID-19, enrolled during active disease.

The rearrangement links TRBV5-1 to TRBJ2-1; 11 nucleotides line up with TRBD2. The length of the CDR3 is 16 residues. After removal of 0 bases from V and 6 bases from J, the junction contained 5 bases not matched to a gene. Germline V CDR1 and CDR2: SGHRS, YFSETQ. CDR3 sequence reads: CASSLASGGRFNEQFF. In DNA, the CDR3 is TGCGCCAGCAGCTTGGCTAGCGGGGGGAGATTCAATGAGCAGTTCTTC.

J is TRBJ2-1 and V is TRBV2, with 8 bases that match TRBD2. The V and J ends lost 6 bases and 6 bases, in that order; junction bases with no gene match: 10. Germline lookup yields CDR1 SNHLY and CDR2 FYNNEI. The CDR3 runs 15 residues. CDR3 DNA sequence: TGTGCCAGCAGGTCCACCGGGACTAGACGCAATGAGCAGTTCTTC. Translation gives CASRSTGTRRNEQFF.

This CDR3 is CASSVVGGGAFNEQFF. CDR3 bases: TGTGCCAGCAGCGTAGTTGGCGGGGGGGCTTTCAATGAGCAGTTCTTC. The chain joins TRBV9 to TRBJ2-1; 9 nucleotides line up with TRBD2. CDR1 and CDR2 (germline): SGDLS, YYNGEE. V dropped 0 bases and J dropped 6; count of bases not matched to a gene: 7. The length of the CDR3 is 16 residues.

This chain connects TRBV6-5 to TRBJ2-3, with TRBD2 matching 7 bases. CDR1 is MNHEY and CDR2 is SVGAGI in the germline V gene. Unmatched junction bases numbered 9, after V lost 7 bases and J lost 2 bases. The CDR3 has 15 residues. In nucleotides, the CDR3 is TGTGCCAGCACGTATTCTAGCGGCTCCACAGATACGCAGTATTTT. This encodes CASTYSSGSTDTQYF.

The V call is TRBV5-4, the J call TRBJ2-4; 7 bases map to TRBD1. Germline V lookup: CDR1 SGHNT, CDR2 YYREEE (reference sequence). V shed 0 bases and J 9 bases; nucleotides not matched to a gene: 6. This CDR3 has 14 residues. CDR3 sequence: CASSLDRGEGIQYF. In DNA, the CDR3 is TGTGCCAGCAGCTTGGACAGGGGAGAGGGCATTCAGTACTTC.

The gene calls are TRBV6-5 and TRBJ2-3, with 7 positions matching TRBD2. The CDR3 has 15 amino acids. With 10 bases clipped from V and 5 bases from J, the junction kept 15 bases outside the gene matches. Germline V lookup: CDR1 MNHEY, CDR2 SVGAGI. The CDR3 here is CATTTSAQGKDTQYF. CDR3 nucleotides: TGTGCCACCACTACTAGCGCCCAAGGTAAAGATACGCAGTATTTT.

The chain has TRBV7-2 and TRBJ1-5; D gene unclear. Trimming took off 1 base at V and 2 bases at J, with 9 bases between the two ends. Germline-derived CDR1 and CDR2 are SGHTA and FQGNSA. The CDR3 runs 15 residues. The CDR3 is CASSLVYGGNQPQHF. In DNA form, the CDR3 reads TGTGCCAGCAGCTTAGTGTACGGGGGCAATCAGCCCCAGCATTTT.

This clone occurred a few times. The chain employs TRBV5-4 and TRBJ1-6, with D perhaps TRBD1 (6 bases). Germline values: CDR1 SGHNT, CDR2 YYREEE (reference sequence). The CDR3 is 14 residues long. V gave up 4 bases and J gave up 10 bases, with 15 bases separating them. CDR3 coding DNA: TGTGCCAGCAGCGTGAACAGGGATAGCTCACCCCTCCACTTT. This sequence encodes CASSVNRDSSPLHF. Drawing the rest from reference TRBV5-4 and TRBJ1-6, the complete variable domain is ETGVTQSPTHLIKTRGQQVTLRCSSQSGHNTVSWYQQALGQGPQFIFQYYREEENGRGNFPPRFSGLQFPNYSSELNVNALELDDSALYLCASSVNRDSSPLHFGNGTRLTVT.

V is TRBV5-1 and J is TRBJ2-3; D is possibly TRBD2 (5 bases). The ends were cut back, 0 bases at V and 5 bases at J, with 13 bases in the middle. Germline CDR1 is SGHRS and CDR2 is YFSETQ. The CDR3 sequence is 15 residues long. CDR3 bases: TGCGCCAGCAGCTTGGTAGCGAGCGGTGGAGATACGCAGTATTTT. Translated: CASSLVASGGDTQYF.

J is TRBJ1-5 and V is TRBV7-2; D perhaps matches TRBD1 (5 bases). In germline, CDR1 is SGHTA, CDR2 FQGNSA. Trimming removed 1 base from V and 1 base from J, with 8 bases in between. The CDR3 has 15 residues. CDR3 DNA sequence: TGTGCCAGCAGCTTAGGCGGGGCCAGCAATCAGCCCCAGCATTTT. Amino acids: CASSLGGASNQPQHF.

The chain links TRBV28 to TRBJ1-6; 10 bases are a match to TRBD1. J lost 4 bases, V lost 6 bases, and 12 bases had no gene match. The CDR3 runs to 18 residues. Germline loops: CDR1 MDHEN, CDR2 SYDVKM. CDR3 in amino acids: CASSSLRQGAGYNSPLHF. The CDR3 DNA is TGTGCCAGCAGCTCCCTACGACAGGGGGCAGGGTATAATTCACCCCTCCACTTT.

The chain joins TRBV7-2 to TRBJ1-2; possibly TRBD1 for D (5 bases). Trimming took off 6 bases at V and 0 bases at J, with 17 bases between the two ends. The CDR3 has 16 residues. Germline V CDR1 and CDR2: SGHTA, FQGNSA. Here the CDR3 DNA reads TGTGCCAGCAGTCCTCAGGGCGGGGTTACTAACTATGGCTACACCTTC. Translating it yields CASSPQGGVTNYGYTF.

This chain joins TRBV5-1 and TRBJ1-3, with D tentatively TRBD1 (5 bases). V was cut by 5 bases and J by 0 bases, with 15 bases left in between. The CDR3 consists of 16 residues. Germline V CDR1 and CDR2: SGHRS, YFSETQ. CDR3 coding DNA: TGCGCCAGCAGGGCAGGGTTGGATAGCTCTGGAAACACCATATATTTT. Amino acid sequence: CASRAGLDSSGNTIYF.

A few counts support this clone. The rearrangement links TRBV6-4 to TRBJ2-5; 8 bases are shared with TRBD1. Trimming cost V 9 bases and J 0 bases; bases outside gene matches: 6. The CDR3 runs to 14 residues. Germline lookup yields CDR1 MRHNA and CDR2 SNTAGT. The CDR3 here is CASETGAHQETQYF. CDR3 bases: TGTGCCAGTGAGACAGGGGCCCACCAAGAGACCCAGTACTTC.

The chain uses TRBV11-2 and TRBJ1-4, with TRBD1 identical over 10 bases. Germline V lookup: CDR1 SGHAT, CDR2 FQNNGV. This CDR3 contains 14 residues. Trimming cost V 7 bases and J 8 bases; bases outside gene matches: 7. CDR3 amino acids: CASNIDRGREKLFF. The DNA for the CDR3 is TGTGCCAGCAATATTGACAGGGGGCGCGAAAAACTGTTTTTT.

The rearrangement links TRBV7-2 to TRBJ2-5, with 9 bases matching TRBD2. Germline lookup yields CDR1 SGHTA and CDR2 FQGNSA. The CDR3 extends over 14 amino acids. The V segment lost 3 bases and the J segment 5 bases; nucleotides outside the gene matches: 4. The CDR3 sequence: CASSFVTSGETQYF. The CDR3 DNA reads TGTGCCAGCAGCTTTGTTACTAGCGGGGAGACCCAGTACTTC.

The rearrangement uses TRBV27 and TRBJ2-2; D perhaps matches TRBD2 (6 bases). V was pared by 6 bases and J by 1 base, with 12 bases between. The CDR3 covers 15 residues. The germline CDR1 and CDR2 sequences are MNHEY and SMNVEV (reference sequence). CDR3 DNA sequence: TGTGCCAGCAGATGGGGCGGGGTGAACACCGGGGAGCTGTTTTTT. It codes for CASRWGGVNTGELFF.

The rearrangement uses TRBV3-1 (or the pseudogene TRBV3-2) and TRBJ1-1; maybe TRBD1 (6 bases). Per the germline V gene, CDR1 is LGHDT and CDR2 is YNNKEL (reference sequence). Trimming cost V 0 bases and J 7 bases, with 15 bases left between them. The CDR3 has 15 amino acids. CDR3 nucleotides: TGTGCCAGCAGCCAAGATGGGGGGGCTGGGGGTGAAGCTTTCTTT. Its translation: CASSQDGGAGGEAFF.

CDR3 region: CASSDAGGLDTQYF. As DNA, the CDR3 is TGTGCCAGCAGTGACGCAGGGGGCCTGGATACGCAGTATTTT. The genes are TRBV2 and TRBJ2-3; 8 bases are a match to TRBD1. Unmatched junction bases numbered 5, after V lost 3 bases and J lost 6 bases. The CDR3 is made up of 14 amino acids. Germline V lookup: CDR1 SNHLY, CDR2 FYNNEI.

The CDR3 DNA is TGTGCCAGCAGCCGGGGTCGGAACACTGAAGCTTTCTTT. As protein: CASSRGRNTEAFF. V is TRBV7-2 and J is TRBJ1-1; D unclear. Trimming removed 5 bases at V and 1 base at J, with 8 bases between. Per germline, CDR1 SGHTA and CDR2 FQGNSA. CDR3 size: 13 residues.

V and J are TRBV29-1 and TRBJ1-2; 7 bases are a match to TRBD1. J gave up 1 base and V 7 bases, and 6 bases lay outside the gene matches. The V gene's germline CDR1 is SQVTM and CDR2 ANQGSEA. The CDR3 covers 13 residues. This chain's CDR3 is CSASQGLNYGYTF. The CDR3 DNA sequence: TGCAGCGCATCACAGGGGCTTAACTATGGCTACACCTTC.

The chain uses TRBV6-6 and TRBJ2-5; 9 bases match TRBD2. The germline V gene has CDR1 MNHNY and CDR2 SVGAGI (reference sequence). Trimming took 0 bases from V and 9 from J; bases not matched to a gene: 8. The CDR3 spans 15 residues. CDR3: CASSYSLAGRSAQYF. The CDR3, as DNA: TGTGCCAGCAGTTACTCCCTAGCGGGGAGGTCGGCCCAGTACTTC.

This clone occurred once. The rearrangement joins TRBV27 to TRBJ2-7; TRBD1 aligns across 9 bases. This CDR3 contains 12 residues. V dropped 8 bases and J dropped 2; count of bases not matched to a gene: 1. Germline V gene sequence: CDR1 MNHEY, CDR2 SMNVEV (reference sequence). CDR3 sequence reads: CASRDRAYEQYF. The CDR3 coding sequence is TGTGCCAGCCGGGACAGGGCCTACGAGCAGTACTTC.

The chain employs TRBV5-1 and TRBJ1-1, with 8 bases lining up with TRBD1. There are 16 residues in the CDR3. V lost 0 bases to trimming and J lost 5 bases; unmatched junction nucleotides: 9. Germline CDR1 SGHRS, CDR2 YFSETQ. CDR3 amino acids: CASSLDPGGLRTEAFF. Here the CDR3 DNA reads TGCGCCAGCAGCTTGGATCCAGGGGGCTTAAGGACTGAAGCTTTCTTT.

In its sample, this clone was seen a few times. The chain couples TRBV2 to TRBJ1-5; possible D gene TRBD1, 6 bases. The CDR3 is made up of 16 amino acids. The germline V gene encodes CDR1 SNHLY and CDR2 FYNNEI. Trimming pared 6 bases from V and 5 bases from J, leaving 20 bases between. The CDR3 spells CASREGGTLLYQPQHF. CDR3 DNA: TGTGCCAGCAGGGAGGGGGGGACACTCCTTTATCAGCCCCAGCATTTT.

V usage is TRBV5-1 and J usage is TRBJ1-1; tentatively, D is TRBD1 (5 bases). The CDR3 spans 15 residues. V lost 1 base and J 1 base, leaving 11 bases between the germline ends. CDR1 is SGHRS, CDR2 YFSETQ, per germline. The CDR3 loop reads CASSLRQGQNTEAFF. The CDR3 coding sequence is TGCGCCAGCAGCTTGCGGCAGGGCCAGAACACTGAAGCTTTCTTT.